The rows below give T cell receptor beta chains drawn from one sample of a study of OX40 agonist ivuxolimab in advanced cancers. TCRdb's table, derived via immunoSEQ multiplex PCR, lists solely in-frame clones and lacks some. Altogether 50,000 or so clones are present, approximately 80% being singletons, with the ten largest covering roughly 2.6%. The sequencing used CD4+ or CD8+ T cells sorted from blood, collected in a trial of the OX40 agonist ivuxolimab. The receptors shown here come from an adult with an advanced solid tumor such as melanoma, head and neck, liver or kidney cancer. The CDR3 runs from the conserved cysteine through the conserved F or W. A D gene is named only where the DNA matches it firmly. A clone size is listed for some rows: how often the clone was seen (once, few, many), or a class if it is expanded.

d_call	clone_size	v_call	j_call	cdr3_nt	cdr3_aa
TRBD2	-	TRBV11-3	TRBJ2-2	TGTGCCAGCAGTTATAGCGGGGGGCTCGCTGGGGAGCTGTTTTTT	CASSYSGGLAGELFF
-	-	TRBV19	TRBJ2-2	TGTGCCAGTAGGGGGGAGAACACCGGGGAGCTGTTTTTT	CASRGENTGELFF
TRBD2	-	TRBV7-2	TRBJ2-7	TGTGCCAGCAGCTTAGTACGCAGGACTAGCGGGGGGCCGGGGTACGAGCAGTACTTC	CASSLVRRTSGGPGYEQYF
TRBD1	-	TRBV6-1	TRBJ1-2	TGTGCCAGCAGCTTGGGACAGGCCTATGGCTACACCTTC	CASSLGQAYGYTF
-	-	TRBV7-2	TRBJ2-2	TGTGCCAGCAGCTTAGCGGGGGCCGGGGGGCCGAACACCGGGGAGCTGTTTTTT	CASSLAGAGGPNTGELFF
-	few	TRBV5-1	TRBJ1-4	TGCGCCAGCAGCTTGACGACACTCAATGAAAAACTGTTTTTT	CASSLTTLNEKLFF
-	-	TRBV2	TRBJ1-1	TGTGCCAGCAACCCGAGAGGGAACACTGAAGCTTTCTTT	CASNPRGNTEAFF
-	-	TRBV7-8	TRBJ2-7	TGTGCCAGCAGCTTGGGGGGACAGTCGAACGAGCAGTACTTC	CASSLGGQSNEQYF
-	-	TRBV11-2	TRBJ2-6	TGTGCCAGCAGCTTAATCCGCCGCAGGGTCTCTGGGGCCAACGTCCTGACTTTC	CASSLIRRRVSGANVLTF
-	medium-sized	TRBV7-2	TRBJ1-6	TGTGCCAGCAGCTTACCCTATAGGTCACCCCTCCACTTT	CASSLPYRSPLHF
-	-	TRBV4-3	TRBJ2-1	TGCGCCAGCAGCCCCCGGCATAGGGGAAATGATGAGCAGTTCTTC	CASSPRHRGNDEQFF
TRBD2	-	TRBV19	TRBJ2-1	TGTGCCAGTAGCCTGATCAGCGGGGGGGCGGTTGAGCAGTTCTTC	CASSLISGGAVEQFF
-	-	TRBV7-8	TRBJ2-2	TGTGCCAGCAGACGGGACCGGATCGCCGGGGAGCTGTTTTTT	CASRRDRIAGELFF
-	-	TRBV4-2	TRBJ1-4	TGTGCCAGCAGCCCCAGAACAGGGACTGCAACTAATGAAAAACTGTTTTTT	CASSPRTGTATNEKLFF
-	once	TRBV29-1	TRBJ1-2	TGCAGCGTTGGGGCGGGGGCCAACTATGGCTACACCTTC	CSVGAGANYGYTF
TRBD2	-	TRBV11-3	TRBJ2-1	TGTGCCAGCAGCTTCAGGACTAGCGGGGTGGATGAGCAGTTCTTC	CASSFRTSGVDEQFF
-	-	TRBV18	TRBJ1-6	TGTGCCAGCTCACCGGTCGCAGTCCATAATTCACCCCTCCACTTT	CASSPVAVHNSPLHF
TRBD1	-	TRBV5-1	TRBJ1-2	TGCGCCAGCAGCTTGGATGGACAGGGTAACTATGGCTACACCTTC	CASSLDGQGNYGYTF
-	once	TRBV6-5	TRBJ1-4	TGTGCCAGCAGCCCTAATAGAAAAACTGTTTTT	CASSPNRKTVF
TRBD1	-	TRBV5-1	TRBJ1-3	TGCGCCAGCAGCCCCGACAGGGCGGTTGGAAACACCATATATTTT	CASSPDRAVGNTIYF
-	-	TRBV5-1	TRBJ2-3	TGCGCCAGCAGCCTGACTAGTGACACAGATACGCAGTATTTT	CASSLTSDTDTQYF
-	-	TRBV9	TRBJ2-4	TGTGCCAGCAGCGTAGCGGCAGGGACCATAGCCAAAAACATTCAGTACTTC	CASSVAAGTIAKNIQYF
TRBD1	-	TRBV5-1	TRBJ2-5	TGCGCCAGCAGCTCGCCGAGGACAGGGGGAGAGACCCAGTACTTC	CASSSPRTGGETQYF
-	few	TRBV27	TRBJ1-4	TGTGCCAGCAGTTTAACATCTCGTCTGACTAATGAAAAACTGTTTTTT	CASSLTSRLTNEKLFF
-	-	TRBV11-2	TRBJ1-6	TGTGCCAGCAGCCGTAGGAATTCACCCCTCCACTTT	CASSRRNSPLHF
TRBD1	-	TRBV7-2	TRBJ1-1	TGTGCCAGCAGCCCGGACAGGGGGCATGGGACTGAAGCTTTCTTT	CASSPDRGHGTEAFF
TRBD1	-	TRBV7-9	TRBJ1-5	TGTGCCAGCAGCTTACGGGACAGCGAAAATCAGCCCCAGCATTTT	CASSLRDSENQPQHF
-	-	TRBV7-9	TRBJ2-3	TGTGCCAGCAGCCCCCGAGTGGCAGCGCTCACAGATACGCAGTATTTT	CASSPRVAALTDTQYF